These 22 T cell receptor beta chains came from one sample sequenced in a study of cytomegalovirus exposure and HLA in healthy donors. It was with 60 Vbeta and 13 Jbeta primers that the PCR ran. Only in-frame clones appear in the TCRdb table, and some are missing; sequencing was by immunoSEQ multiplex PCR. Seen here are under 200,000 clones, roughly 83% observed once, and the top ten hold about 1%. The sequenced sample was PBMCs. These receptors were taken from a man aged 25-45 years in good health and CMV-seronegative.

The chain uses TRBV5-8 and TRBJ1-2, with D unclear. This CDR3 contains 16 residues. Germline V lookup: CDR1 SGHTS, CDR2 YDEGEE. Trimming pared 0 bases from V and 2 bases from J, leaving 14 bases between. Written as DNA, the CDR3 is TGTGCCAGCAGCTTGGCCTATCAGACATTCAACTATGGCTACACCTTC. Residues: CASSLAYQTFNYGYTF.

This chain connects TRBV7-6 to TRBJ1-4, with D possibly being TRBD1 (5 bases). Per the germline V gene, CDR1 is SGHVS and CDR2 is FNYEAQ. The ends were cut back, 1 base at V and 8 bases at J, with 14 bases in the middle. The length of the CDR3 is 15 residues. The CDR3 DNA follows: TGTGCCAGCAGCTTAGGCGGGGGACTGGGAGAAAAACTGTTTTTT. Residues: CASSLGGGLGEKLFF.

This clone was seen only once. CDR3 residues: CASSLVRGPGNTIYF. The CDR3 bases are TGTGCCAGCAGCTTAGTAAGGGGGCCTGGAAACACCATATATTTT. The chain uses TRBV11-2 and TRBJ1-3; 7 nucleotides agree with TRBD1. Looked up from germline, CDR1 is SGHAT and CDR2 is FQNNGV. This CDR3 is built from 15 residues. V shed 1 base and J 2 bases; nucleotides not matched to a gene: 2.

This chain uses TRBV11-3 with TRBJ2-3; D is possibly TRBD1 (5 bases). The length of the CDR3 is 14 residues. The germline CDR1 and CDR2 sequences are SGHNT and YENEEA. V was clipped by 3 bases and J by 0 bases, with 7 bases between them. In DNA, the CDR3 is TGTGCCAGCAGCTTTAGGGGTAGCACAGATACGCAGTATTTT. This encodes CASSFRGSTDTQYF.

In its sample, this clone was seen a few times. The CDR3 DNA sequence: TGTGCCAGCAGCCCACGGGGACAGATGAACACTGAAGCTTTCTTT. Translation: CASSPRGQMNTEAFF. The V gene is TRBV5-5, the J gene TRBJ1-1; the match to TRBD1 covers 7 bases. The germline V gene encodes CDR1 SGHKS and CDR2 YYEKEE (reference sequence). The CDR3 is made up of 15 amino acids. Losses at the gene ends were 4 bases for V and 0 bases for J; bases not matched to a gene: 6.

The chain links TRBV11-3 to TRBJ2-5; perhaps TRBD2 as D (5 bases). Trimming cost V 0 bases and J 3 bases, with 11 bases left between them. The CDR3 extends over 15 amino acids. Germline CDR1 reads SGHNT; CDR2 reads YENEEA. This CDR3 reads CASSLDRDRKETQYF. The CDR3 nucleotides read TGTGCCAGCAGCTTAGACCGGGATAGGAAAGAGACCCAGTACTTC. The whole variable domain, filled in from reference TRBV11-3 and TRBJ2-5, reads EAGVVQSPRYKIIEKKQPVAFWCNPISGHNTLYWYLQNLGQGPELLIRYENEEAVDDSQLPKDRFSAERLKGVDSTLKIQPAELGDSAVYLCASSLDRDRKETQYFGPGTRLLVL.

The rearrangement links TRBV7-8 to TRBJ2-4; a possible D gene is TRBD2 (6 bases). The CDR3 contains 15 residues. CDR1 and CDR2 (germline): SGHVS, FQNEAQ. V was clipped by 1 base and J by 7 bases, with 14 bases between them. CDR3 amino acids: CASSLVGDRGNIQYF. The DNA of the CDR3 is TGTGCCAGCAGCTTAGTCGGGGATCGGGGGAACATTCAGTACTTC.

In regard to this clone: A junction end diverges from the germline sequence, so it may reflect a read error. CDR3 sequence reads: CSSSLGSNSYF. Written as DNA, the CDR3 is TGTTCCAGCAGCTTAGGTTCAAACTCGTACTTC. The chain has TRBV7-9 and TRBJ2-7; D ambiguous. This CDR3 is 11 amino acids long. The germline CDR1 and CDR2 sequences are SEHNR and FQNEAQ (reference sequence).

The gene calls are TRBV19 and TRBJ1-1, with 10 bases matching TRBD1. Germline lookup yields CDR1 LNHDA and CDR2 SQIVND (reference sequence). V shed 5 bases, J shed 11 bases, and the junction held 8 bases outside the gene matches. This CDR3 has 13 amino acids. CDR3 region: CASSEGQGVGAFF. The CDR3 DNA sequence: TGTGCCAGTAGTGAAGGACAGGGGGTCGGGGCTTTCTTT.

The CDR3 DNA reads as TGTGCCAGCAGCCAAGTGGGGATTGGTCCAGGGTTCACTGAAGCTTTCTTT. It translates to CASSQVGIGPGFTEAFF. The chain combines TRBV14 with TRBJ1-1, with a tentative D call TRBD1 (5 bases). This CDR3 is 17 amino acids long. V was cut by 1 base and J by 4 bases, with 19 bases left in between. Germline values: CDR1 SGHDN, CDR2 FVKESK.

The rearrangement uses TRBV2 and TRBJ2-2; a possible D gene is TRBD1 (5 bases). From germline, CDR1 is SNHLY and CDR2 FYNNEI. There are 16 residues in the CDR3. V lost 0 bases and J 0 bases, leaving 8 bases between the germline ends. The CDR3 DNA sequence: TGTGCCAGCAGTGAAGCAGGGGCCACGAACACCGGGGAGCTGTTTTTT. It codes for CASSEAGATNTGELFF.

In nucleotides, the CDR3 is TGTGCCAGCAGTGATTATTACGAGCAGTACTTC. Translating it yields CASSDYYEQYF. The chain employs TRBV2 and TRBJ2-7; D unclear. The CDR3 runs 11 residues. Germline V CDR1 and CDR2: SNHLY, FYNNEI. V dropped 3 bases and J dropped 4 bases, with 4 bases sitting between them.

The chain carries TRBV28 and TRBJ1-2, with TRBD1 matching over 11 bases. This CDR3 comprises 14 residues. Unmatched junction bases numbered 3, after V lost 5 bases and J lost 4 bases. From germline, CDR1 is MDHEN and CDR2 SYDVKM. The CDR3 coding sequence is TGTGCCAGCAGTCCCGGGACAGGGGGCTATGGCTACACCTTC. Encoded protein: CASSPGTGGYGYTF.

V usage is TRBV6-5 and J usage is TRBJ1-3; D gene ambiguous. In germline, CDR1 is MNHEY, CDR2 SVGAGI. V gave up 10 bases and J gave up 4 bases, with 14 bases separating them. The CDR3 contains 13 residues. CDR3 amino acids: CATRGNTGNTIYF. CDR3 in DNA: TGTGCCACCCGAGGGAATACAGGAAACACCATATATTTT.

The chain employs TRBV19 and TRBJ1-2; weak D call: TRBD1 (6 bases). CDR3 length: 13 residues. V lost 7 bases and J lost 7, with 16 bases in between. CDR1 and CDR2 from the germline V gene are LNHDA and SQIVND (reference sequence). In DNA, the CDR3 is TGTGCCAGTAAAAACAGGGTAGTTGGTGGCTACACCTTC. This sequence encodes CASKNRVVGGYTF.

This clone was picked up one time. The CDR3 loop is CASSMGGDDETQYF. CDR3 sequence (DNA): TGTGCCAGTAGTATGGGGGGGGATGACGAGACCCAGTACTTC. The chain employs TRBV19 and TRBJ2-5; 7 nucleotides agree with TRBD2. V trimming: 3 bases; J trimming: 5 bases; junction bases outside the gene matches: 6. The germline V gene has CDR1 LNHDA and CDR2 SQIVND (reference sequence). This CDR3 has 14 amino acids.

This clone showed up just a few times. The chain employs TRBV5-4 and TRBJ2-3; TRBD1 matches at 8 bases. The germline V gene encodes CDR1 SGHNT and CDR2 YYREEE (reference sequence). Unmatched junction bases numbered 8, after V lost 4 bases and J lost 4 bases. The CDR3 spans 15 residues. The CDR3 sequence: CASSLTGAMADTQYF. For the CDR3, the DNA is TGTGCCAGCAGCCTGACAGGGGCTATGGCAGATACGCAGTATTTT. The full variable domain, rest sourced from reference TRBV5-4 and TRBJ2-3, is ETGVTQSPTHLIKTRGQQVTLRCSSQSGHNTVSWYQQALGQGPQFIFQYYREEENGRGNFPPRFSGLQFPNYSSELNVNALELDDSALYLCASSLTGAMADTQYFGPGTRLTVL.

V gene TRBV2 combines with J gene TRBJ1-1; D unresolved. Looked up from germline, CDR1 is SNHLY and CDR2 is FYNNEI. The CDR3 spans 11 residues. V lost 5 bases, J lost 5 bases, and 6 bases lay in between. This CDR3 reads CASSTRTEAFF. CDR3 coding DNA: TGTGCCAGCAGTACTAGGACTGAAGCTTTCTTT.

The rearrangement links TRBV5-6 to TRBJ2-5; D is ambiguous. Germline V gene data show CDR1 as SGHDT and CDR2 as YYEEEE. Trimming removed 2 bases at V and 7 bases at J, with 12 bases between. The CDR3 spans 13 residues. The CDR3 bases are TGTGCCAGCAGCTTAGTTGAATCTAGGACCCAGTACTTC. Protein: CASSLVESRTQYF.

The V call is TRBV10-3, the J call TRBJ1-1, with 7 bases fitting TRBD1. The trim removed 7 bases at V and 4 bases at J, leaving 9 bases unmatched. Germline CDR1 is ENHRY and CDR2 is SYGVKD. The CDR3 consists of 14 residues. CDR3 protein: CAIKSQGLGTEAFF. CDR3 DNA sequence: TGTGCCATCAAATCACAGGGGTTGGGCACTGAAGCTTTCTTT.

The chain couples TRBV10-2 to TRBJ2-6; no clear D gene. Germline V gene lookup returns CDR1 WSHSY and CDR2 SAAADI. Trimming cost V 4 bases and J 2 bases, with 6 bases left between them. The CDR3 loop spans 14 amino acids. CDR3 protein: CASSVAAGANVLTF. The CDR3 bases are TGCGCCAGCAGTGTAGCAGCTGGGGCCAACGTCCTGACTTTC.

V and J are TRBV30 and TRBJ2-1, with 12 bases aligning to TRBD2. In germline, CDR1 is GTSNPN, CDR2 SVGIG (reference sequence). The CDR3 covers 12 residues. The V gene end was trimmed by 1 base and the J gene end by 14 bases; junction bases not matched to a gene: 3. The CDR3 bases are TGTGCCTGGAGTGGGACTAGCGGGGCCAAGTTCTTC. It yields the protein CAWSGTSGAKFF.